The text below deals with one T cell receptor (beta chain). The source of the sample is a study of T cell responses to AZD1222 COVID-19 vaccine. The data were produced by immunoSEQ multiplex PCR, yet TCRdb's version contains in-frame clones alone and is incomplete. The data contain 55,000 to 75,000 clones, more than 70% of them singletons. This specimen consisted of peripheral blood, obtained on day 0 of AZD1222 vaccination. The TCR comes from an adult in good health.

CDR3 loop: CASSLGDRGSYNSPLHF. Written as DNA, the CDR3 is TGTGCCAGCAGTTTAGGGGACAGGGGATCTTATAATTCACCCCTCCACTTT. The V gene is TRBV27, the J gene TRBJ1-6, with 10 bases that match TRBD1. The length of the CDR3 is 17 residues. The V gene end was trimmed by 2 bases and the J gene end by 4 bases; junction bases not matched to a gene: 5. Per germline, CDR1 MNHEY and CDR2 SMNVEV (reference sequence).